Listed below are T cell receptor beta chains from one sample, sequenced in a study of blood T cells in healthy people across ages. Each CDR3 protein is one row after TCRdb ran MiXCR on the 5' RACE reads. The table lists about 570,000 distinct CDR3 sequences, 27% of them singletons. The source material was blood. Receptors were obtained from a woman aged 70 to 79 in good health. The CDR3 runs from the conserved cysteine through the conserved F or W. The D gene is left open where the match is weak. A row's size may be missing; if present it is once, few, many or a size class.

v_call	j_call	d_call	clone_size	cdr3_aa	cdr3_nt
TRBV4-2	TRBJ2-1	NA	NA	CASSQGPEVWANEQFF	TGTGCCAGCAGCCAAGGCCCCGAAGTGTGGGCCAATGAGCAGTTCTTC
TRBV20-1	TRBJ2-4	NA	NA	CSAREGPGGVNIQYF	TGCAGTGCTAGAGAGGGCCCAGGGGGGGTGAACATTCAGTACTTC
TRBV20-1	TRBJ2-7	NA	NA	CSARVMSGTYEQYF	TGCAGTGCTAGAGTGATGAGCGGAACCTACGAGCAGTACTTC
TRBV20-1	TRBJ1-1	NA	few	CSARDSTGLNTEALF	TGCAGTGCTAGAGATTCCACAGGCTTGAACACTGAAGCTCTCTTT
TRBV10-3	TRBJ2-7	TRBD1	NA	CAVQGQGSYEQYF	TGTGCCGTACAGGGACAGGGATCCTACGAGCAGTACTTC
TRBV5-1	TRBJ1-1	TRBD1	NA	CASSLRGRAEAFF	TGCGCCAGCAGCTTGAGGGGGCGCGCTGAAGCTTTCTTT
TRBV7-2	TRBJ2-1	NA	NA	CASSSGWGAYNEQFF	TGTGCCAGCAGCTCCGGTTGGGGCGCCTACAATGAGCAGTTCTTC
TRBV18	TRBJ1-2	NA	NA	CASSPREGSTLYGYTF	TGTGCCAGCTCACCCCGAGAGGGATCAACTCTCTATGGCTACACCTTC
TRBV7-9	TRBJ2-3	TRBD2	few	CASSLISGAYLDTQYF	TGTGCCAGCAGCTTAATTAGCGGGGCCTATCTAGATACGCAGTATTTT
TRBV5-4	TRBJ2-3	NA	few	CASSSALGSEADTQYF	TGTGCCAGCAGCTCGGCTCTGGGGAGCGAGGCAGATACGCAGTATTTT
TRBV6-5	TRBJ2-1	TRBD2	NA	CASSYSSSGGYNEQFF	TGTGCCAGCAGTTACTCGAGTAGCGGGGGCTACAATGAGCAGTTCTTC
TRBV6-4	TRBJ2-2	TRBD1	few	CASSGTGYTGELFF	TGTGCCAGCAGCGGGACAGGGTACACCGGGGAGCTGTTTTTT
TRBV6-5	TRBJ2-3	TRBD1	few	CASARPGTGVNTQYF	TGTGCCAGCGCCCGACCTGGGACAGGGGTGAATACGCAGTATTTT
TRBV11-3	TRBJ2-3	NA	once	CASSFRLSTDTQYF	TGTGCCAGCAGCTTTAGACTCTCCACAGATACGCAGTATTTT
TRBV19	TRBJ2-3	TRBD1	NA	CATSLRTGTTDTQYF	TGTGCCACTTCCCTAAGGACAGGGACCACAGATACGCAGTATTTT
TRBV3-1	TRBJ2-4	TRBD2	few	CASNLWTSGGDPAKNIQYF	TGTGCCAGCAACCTCTGGACTAGCGGGGGCGACCCAGCCAAGAACATTCAGTACTTC
TRBV20-1	TRBJ2-2	TRBD2	few	CSARVAGSNTGELFF	TGCAGTGCTAGAGTAGCGGGATCGAACACCGGGGAGCTGTTTTTT